This T cell receptor (beta chain) was profiled in a study of blood T cells in healthy people across ages. Unmatched junction bases numbered 10, after V lost 6 bases and J lost 7 bases. The CDR3 has 15 amino acids. Per the germline V gene, CDR1 is MDHEN and CDR2 is SYDVKM. This clonotype was seen only a few times. A J-beta primer mix and a sample-barcoded 5' primer were used in a second PCR of roughly 6 to 11 cycles. One entry per CDR3 protein results from TCRdb running MiXCR on the 5' RACE reads. The profile shows around 1.5 million distinct CDR3 sequences, 34% of them singletons. The TCR comes from a woman aged 25 to 39 in good health. This chain connects TRBV28 to TRBJ2-1; TRBD2 aligns across 9 bases. Sample: blood. The CDR3 nucleotides read TGTGCCAGCAGACCCGGGACTAGCCGTCCGAATGAGCAGTTCTTC. This gives the protein CASRPGTSRPNEQFF.